This T cell receptor (beta chain) was found in a study of T cells in localized non-small cell lung cancer (dated by TCRdb to 2020 to 2021). Some background on the complete study: The study analyzed T cell repertoires of 236 early-stage NSCLC patients, comparing tumors and uninvolved tumor-adjacent lungs. Of the NSCLC patients, around 140 were male and approximately 97 were female, and the mean age was about 69 years. All 240 or so NSCLC patients in the cohort were treatment-naive and had localized lung tumors that were resected. Paper-wide results and their limitations: A median of about 55 of the top 100 tumor clones were detected in paired uninvolved adjacent lung, and around 30 of these tumor clones were also found among the top 100 clones of the paired uninvolved adjacent lung. Because multi-region tumor sequencing was not done, intratumor heterogeneity could not be ruled out. Uninvolved tumor-adjacent lung showed the highest T cell clonality, higher than tumor, which suggests more focused antigenic responses in the uninvolved tumor-adjacent lung. Higher T cell density in blood was associated with longer overall survival, whereas higher clonality in adjacent lung was associated with shorter survival. Because the study design was exploratory, TCR variables were selected using unadjusted p-values without false-discovery rate correction.

TCR beta CDR3 regions were sequenced from DNA using the immunoSEQ Assay. For the original study's pipeline: To compute T cell density, TCR beta template counts were normalized to usable DNA, which was estimated by amplifying housekeeping genes. The preseqR package was used to estimate richness by extrapolating to 400,000 templates for PBMC samples and to 120,000 templates for tissue samples. Clonality was defined by subtracting Pielou's evenness from one. Differential abundance testing on productive amino-acid clonotypes, with a minimum total count of 5 and an alpha of 0.1, was used to identify tissue-enriched TCRs. The Jaccard Index and the Morisita Overlap Index were used to measure how much the repertoires overlapped between compartments. GLIPH grouped TCR beta CDR3s together with public tetramer-defined viral CDR3s, and a viral motif had to include at least three viral sequences and show V-gene enrichment. The source is immuneACCESS, and TCRdb retained only in-frame sequences with V and J called. Part of the clones is not carried over; for the studies checked, unresolved V genes explain less than half of this, and the remainder is unexplained. The D gene and trimming were derived from the DNA, and the V and J assignments and clone size from that table. The sample table shows tens of thousands of clones, and under 85% are seen once. Less than 20% of the sample rests with the top ten.

This clone has only a few counts. Its cognate antigen has yet to be identified. Per-base qualities were not stored, and no clone one base away is much larger. At diagnosis, peripheral blood, uninvolved tumor-adjacent lung and tumor were collected and stored as a combination of fresh-frozen and FFPE material. For TCR repertoire profiling, the blood samples were analyzed as peripheral blood mononuclear cells. This sequence originates from a female donor over 55 with stage II squamous cell lung carcinoma. The source was peripheral blood, collected before any cancer treatment.

The CDR3 is CASSIGRDHDEKLFF. DNA sequence: TGCGCCAGCAGCATTGGGCGGGACCACGATGAAAAACTGTTTTTT. The rearrangement joined TRBV4-1 to TRBJ1-4; a tentative D call is TRBD1 (5 bases match). The germline V gene provides CDR1 MGHRA and CDR2 YSYEKL. The CDR3, cysteine through phenylalanine, is 15 amino acids long. Only CDR3 DNA remains: 45 bases, in frame from the first base. V loses 5 bases of germline sequence and J loses 6 bases, and the interval between the two ends is 16 bases.